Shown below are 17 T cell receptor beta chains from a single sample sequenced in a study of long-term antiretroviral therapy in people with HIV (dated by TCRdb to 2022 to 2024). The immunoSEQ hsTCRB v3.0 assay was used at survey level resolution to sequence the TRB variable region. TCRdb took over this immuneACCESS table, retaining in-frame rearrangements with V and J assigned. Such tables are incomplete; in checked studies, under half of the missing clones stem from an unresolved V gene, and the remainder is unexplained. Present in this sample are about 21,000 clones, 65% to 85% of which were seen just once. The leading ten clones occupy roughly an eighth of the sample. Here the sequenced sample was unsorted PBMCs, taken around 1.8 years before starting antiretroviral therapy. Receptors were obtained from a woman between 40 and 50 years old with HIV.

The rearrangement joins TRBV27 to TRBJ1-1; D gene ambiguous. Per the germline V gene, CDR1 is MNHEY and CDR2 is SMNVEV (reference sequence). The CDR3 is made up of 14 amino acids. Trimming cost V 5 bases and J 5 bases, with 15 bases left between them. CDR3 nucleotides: TGTGCCAGCAGTATGCGGTTGGCGGGAACTGAAGCTTTCTTT. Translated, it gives CASSMRLAGTEAFF.

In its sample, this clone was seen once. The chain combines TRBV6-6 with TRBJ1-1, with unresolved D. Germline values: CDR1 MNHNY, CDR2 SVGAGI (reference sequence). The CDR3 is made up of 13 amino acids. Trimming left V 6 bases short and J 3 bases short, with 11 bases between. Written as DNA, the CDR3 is TGTGCCAGCAGCCCCCAACTCGACACTGAAGCTTTCTTT. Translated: CASSPQLDTEAFF.

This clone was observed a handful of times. CDR3 loop: CASSQVGQGFDGYTF. The CDR3 DNA is TGCGCCAGCAGCCAAGTTGGGCAGGGATTCGATGGCTACACCTTC. The chain links TRBV4-3 to TRBJ1-2; D is perhaps TRBD1 (5 bases). The germline V and J ends were trimmed by 1 base and 6 bases, with 15 bases remaining between them. This CDR3 contains 15 residues. Germline assignment: CDR1 LGHNA and CDR2 YSLEER.

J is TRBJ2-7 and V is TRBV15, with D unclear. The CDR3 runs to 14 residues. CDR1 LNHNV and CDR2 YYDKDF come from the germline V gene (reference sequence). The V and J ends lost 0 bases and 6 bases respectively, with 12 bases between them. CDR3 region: CATSRDRSGGEQYF. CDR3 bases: TGTGCCACCAGCAGAGATCGGTCTGGTGGCGAGCAGTACTTC. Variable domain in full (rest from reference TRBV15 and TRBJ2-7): DAMVIQNPRYQVTQFGKPVTLSCSQTLNHNVMYWYQQKSSQAPKLLFHYYDKDFNNEADTPDNFQSRRPNTSFCFLDIRSPGLGDTAMYLCATSRDRSGGEQYFGPGTRLTVT.

The CDR3 DNA reads as TGTGCCAGCAATTTTCTAGCGGGAGAAAGGAATGAGCAGTTCTTC. It specifies CASNFLAGERNEQFF. The rearrangement joins TRBV2 to TRBJ2-1; 10 bases are a match to TRBD2. CDR3 length: 15 residues. Germline assignment: CDR1 SNHLY and CDR2 FYNNEI. V shed 7 bases and J 7 bases; nucleotides not matched to a gene: 10.

CDR3 sequence reads: CASTGSPPHEQFF. In DNA form, the CDR3 reads TGTGCCAGCACCGGGTCCCCCCCCCATGAGCAGTTCTTC. This chain links TRBV7-9 with TRBJ2-1; D gene uncertain. V lost 7 bases and J 8 bases, leaving 15 bases between the germline ends. CDR3 length: 13 amino acids. CDR1 SEHNR and CDR2 FQNEAQ come from the germline V gene (reference sequence).

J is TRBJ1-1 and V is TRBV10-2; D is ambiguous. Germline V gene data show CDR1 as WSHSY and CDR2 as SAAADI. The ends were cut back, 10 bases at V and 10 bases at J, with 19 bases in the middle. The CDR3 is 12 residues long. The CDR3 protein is CATRTDFLGAFF. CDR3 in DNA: TGCGCCACCAGGACCGACTTTTTGGGAGCTTTCTTT.

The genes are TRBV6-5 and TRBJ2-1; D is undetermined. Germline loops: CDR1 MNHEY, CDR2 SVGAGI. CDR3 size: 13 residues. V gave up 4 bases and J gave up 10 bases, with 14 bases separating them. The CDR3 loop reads CASSSHPDGEQFF. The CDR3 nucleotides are TGTGCCAGCAGTTCCCATCCGGATGGCGAGCAGTTCTTC.

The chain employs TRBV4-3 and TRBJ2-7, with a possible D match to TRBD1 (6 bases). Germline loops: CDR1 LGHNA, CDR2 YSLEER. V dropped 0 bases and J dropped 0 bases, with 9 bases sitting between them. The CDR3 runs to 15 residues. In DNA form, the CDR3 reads TGCGCCAGCAGCCAAGAACAGGGCCTCTCCTACGAGCAGTACTTC. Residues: CASSQEQGLSYEQYF.

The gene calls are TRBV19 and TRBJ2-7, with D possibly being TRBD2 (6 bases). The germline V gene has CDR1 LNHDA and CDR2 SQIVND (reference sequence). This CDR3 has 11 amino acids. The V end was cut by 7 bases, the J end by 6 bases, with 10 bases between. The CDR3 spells CASMGGSEQYF. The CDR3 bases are TGTGCCAGTATGGGAGGTTCCGAGCAGTACTTC.

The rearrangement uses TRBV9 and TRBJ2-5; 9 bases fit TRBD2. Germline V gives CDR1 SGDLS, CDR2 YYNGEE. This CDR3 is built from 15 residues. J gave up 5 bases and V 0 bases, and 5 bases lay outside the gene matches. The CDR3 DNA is TGTGCCAGCAGCGTAGGCGGGGGGGCCGAGGAGACCCAGTACTTC. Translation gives CASSVGGGAEETQYF.

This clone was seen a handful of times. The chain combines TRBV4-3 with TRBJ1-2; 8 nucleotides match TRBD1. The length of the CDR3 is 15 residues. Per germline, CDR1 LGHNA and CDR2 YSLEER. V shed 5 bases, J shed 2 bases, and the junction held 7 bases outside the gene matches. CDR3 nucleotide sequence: TGCGCCAGCAGCGCCGATGCAGGGGGCAACTATGGCTACACCTTC. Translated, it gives CASSADAGGNYGYTF.

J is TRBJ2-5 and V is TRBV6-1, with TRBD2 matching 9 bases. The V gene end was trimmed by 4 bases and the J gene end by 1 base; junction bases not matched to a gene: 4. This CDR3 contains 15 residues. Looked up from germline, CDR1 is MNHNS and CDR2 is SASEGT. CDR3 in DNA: TGTGCCAGCAGTGTGTTTAGCGGGAGCCAAGAGACCCAGTACTTC. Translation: CASSVFSGSQETQYF.

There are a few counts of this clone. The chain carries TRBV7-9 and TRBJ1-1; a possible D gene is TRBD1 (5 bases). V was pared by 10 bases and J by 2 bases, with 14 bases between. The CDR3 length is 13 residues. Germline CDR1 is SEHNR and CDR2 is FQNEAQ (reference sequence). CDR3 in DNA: TGTGCCACTAGTGTTAGGGGTAACACTGAAGCTTTCTTT. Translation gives CATSVRGNTEAFF.

The DNA of the CDR3 is TGTGCCAGCAGACGAAGTAGCGGGGGGGACTACGAGCAGTACTTC. Translated: CASRRSSGGDYEQYF. V usage is TRBV7-9 and J usage is TRBJ2-7, with 11 bases identical to TRBD2. The CDR3 is 15 amino acids. Germline values: CDR1 SEHNR, CDR2 FQNEAQ (reference sequence). V lost 6 bases to trimming and J lost 3 bases; unmatched junction nucleotides: 7.

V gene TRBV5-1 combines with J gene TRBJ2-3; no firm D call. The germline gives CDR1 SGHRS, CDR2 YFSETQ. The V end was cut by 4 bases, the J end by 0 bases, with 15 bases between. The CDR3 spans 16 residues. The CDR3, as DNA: TGCGCCAGCAGCCTCCGGTCGATGATAAGCACAGATACGCAGTATTTT. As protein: CASSLRSMISTDTQYF.

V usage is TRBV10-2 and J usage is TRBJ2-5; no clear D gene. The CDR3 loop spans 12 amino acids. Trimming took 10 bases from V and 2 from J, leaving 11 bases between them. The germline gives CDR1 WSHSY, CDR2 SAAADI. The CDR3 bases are TGCGCCACTACGGACGGACAAGAGACCCAGTACTTC. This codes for CATTDGQETQYF.